This TCR beta chain was captured by sequencing in a study of T cells in Graves' hyperthyroidism and ophthalmopathy. Trimming removed 4 bases at V and 9 bases at J, with 17 bases between. The CDR3 runs to 15 residues. CDR1 SGHRS and CDR2 YFSETQ come from the germline V gene. Amplification yielded TCR beta CDR3 regions, with RNA transcripts as the source. TCR CDR3 regions were first amplified by RT-PCR with HTBI primers. A single record per CDR3 protein comes from TCRdb applying MiXCR to the multiplex PCR reads. The table includes 250,000 to 300,000 distinct CDR3 sequences, roughly 20% detected once. Around 10 ml fresh peripheral blood yielded the PBMCs. This clonotype appeared a few times.

Input material: blood. This receptor was identified in a man in his fifties with Graves' ophthalmopathy. V is TRBV5-1 and J is TRBJ1-6; perhaps TRBD1 as D (5 bases). In DNA, the CDR3 is TGCGCCAGCAGCCTCGCGGGGCAAACAACTTCACCCCTCCACTTT. It is translated as CASSLAGQTTSPLHF.